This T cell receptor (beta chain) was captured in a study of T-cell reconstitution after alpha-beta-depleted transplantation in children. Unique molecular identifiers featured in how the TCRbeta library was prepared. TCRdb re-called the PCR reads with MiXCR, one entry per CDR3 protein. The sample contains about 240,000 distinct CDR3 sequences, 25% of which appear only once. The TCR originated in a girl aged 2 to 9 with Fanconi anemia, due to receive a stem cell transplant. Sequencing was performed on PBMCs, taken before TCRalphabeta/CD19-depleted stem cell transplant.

The DNA for the CDR3 is TGCAGTGCTAGTTTCACGGGAGAAACGGGTGAGCAGTTCTTC. Protein: CSASFTGETGEQFF. The chain is built from TRBV20-1 and TRBJ2-1, with D possibly being TRBD2 (6 bases). V gave up 3 bases and J gave up 9 bases, with 18 bases separating them. Germline CDR1 and CDR2: DFQATT and SNEGSKA (reference sequence). The CDR3 sequence is 14 residues long.